The rows below give T cell receptor beta chains drawn from one sample of a study of blood T cell repertoires in COVID-19. The table came from immunoSEQ multiplex PCR; TCRdb's copy has only in-frame clones and leaves some out. The table includes about 68,000 clones, roughly 90% detected once. The sequenced sample consisted of peripheral blood. The receptors stem from a man aged 35 to 55 with COVID-19, enrolled during active disease. CDR3s include the opening cysteine and the closing phenylalanine or tryptophan. Fields, in order: clone size, V gene, J gene, D gene, CDR3 DNA, CDR3 protein. A D gene is named only where the DNA matches it firmly. Clone size appears in some rows only: once, few, many, or a class for an expanded clone.

>-|TRBV2|TRBJ2-2|-
TGTGCCAGCACCGAGGAGGGGGCGGGCACCGGGGAGCTGTTTTTT
CASTEEGAGTGELFF
>-|TRBV28|TRBJ1-1|TRBD1
TGTGCCAGCAGTTTATCGCGGACAGGGTATGCTGAAGCTTTCTTT
CASSLSRTGYAEAFF
>-|TRBV5-5|TRBJ2-2|-
TGTGCCAGCAGCTTGGCCAGGGATGACACCGGGGAGCTGTTTTTT
CASSLARDDTGELFF
>-|TRBV20-1|TRBJ2-5|TRBD2
TGCAGTGCTAGTTCTGGACTAGAACAAGAGACCCAGTACTTC
CSASSGLEQETQYF
>-|TRBV18|TRBJ1-6|-
TGTGCCAGCTCACCACTGGAGACGGATTCACCCCTCCACTTT
CASSPLETDSPLHF
>once|TRBV19|TRBJ1-2|-
TGTGCCAGCCAATATAGCGGGACACTTCTAGGCTACACCTTC
CASQYSGTLLGYTF
>-|TRBV10-3|TRBJ2-3|TRBD2
TGTGCCATCAGTGAGTCCAGCGGGGCGGGAGATACGCAGTATTTT
CAISESSGAGDTQYF
>-|TRBV19|TRBJ1-1|TRBD1
TGTGCCAGTAGTGCTGGGACAGGGTATTCGAACACTGAAGCTTTCTTT
CASSAGTGYSNTEAFF
>once|TRBV5-4|TRBJ2-2|-
TGTGCCAGCAGCCTAAACACCGGGGAGCTGTTTTTT
CASSLNTGELFF
>-|TRBV5-1|TRBJ1-5|-
TGCGCCAGCAGCTTCGACAGTTATCAGCCCCAGCATTTT
CASSFDSYQPQHF
>-|TRBV10-1|TRBJ2-3|TRBD1
TGCGCCAGCAGTGGACAGGGGGGCCCCACAGATACGCAGTATTTT
CASSGQGGPTDTQYF
>-|TRBV5-4|TRBJ2-1|TRBD2
TGTGCCAGCAGCTTGGCTGGGACTAGCGGGACCACTGAGCAGTTCTTC
CASSLAGTSGTTEQFF
>-|TRBV11-2|TRBJ1-5|-
TGTGCCAGCAGCTTCGACTGGGGCCAGCCCCAGCATTTT
CASSFDWGQPQHF
>-|TRBV5-6|TRBJ2-2|TRBD1
TGTGCCAGCAGTCCCGGGACAGGGACCGGGGAGCTGTTTTTT
CASSPGTGTGELFF
>-|TRBV24-1|TRBJ2-7|-
TGTGCCAAATGGGGGGACGAGCAGTACTTC
CAKWGDEQYF
>-|TRBV7-9|TRBJ2-7|-
TGTGCCAGCAGCTTAGGGACAGCCTCCTACGAGCAGTACTTC
CASSLGTASYEQYF
>-|TRBV5-1|TRBJ2-7|-
TGCGCCAGCAGCTTCGCGACAGGACAATACGAGCAGTACTTC
CASSFATGQYEQYF
>-|TRBV6-5|TRBJ1-4|-
TGTGCCAGCAGTCTGACTGGATTTAATGAAAAACTGTTTTTT
CASSLTGFNEKLFF
>-|TRBV2|TRBJ1-5|TRBD1
TGTGCCAGCAGTGAGGATGCGGGGACAGGGGTTCAGCCCCAGCATTTT
CASSEDAGTGVQPQHF
>-|TRBV27|TRBJ2-2|-
TGTGCCAGCAGTGCGACACCGAACACCGGGGAGCTGTTTTTT
CASSATPNTGELFF
>once|TRBV19|TRBJ2-2|-
TGTGCCAGTAGTGCACATCAGGGCGGGGTCGGGGAGCTGTTTTTT
CASSAHQGGVGELFF
>-|TRBV4-1|TRBJ1-3|-
TGCGCCAGCAGCCAAGAACCCCCGGGGTGGGTCCCTGGAAACACCATATATTTT
CASSQEPPGWVPGNTIYF
>-|TRBV7-2|TRBJ1-3|-
TGTGCCAGCAGCTTAGATAGAAGACAGGAAACTGGAAACACCATATATTTT
CASSLDRRQETGNTIYF